The 4 T cell receptor beta chains given below trace back to one sample, sequenced in a study of cytomegalovirus exposure and HLA in healthy donors. The PCR had 60 Vbeta and 13 Jbeta primers. Clones were sequenced by immunoSEQ multiplex PCR, and TCRdb holds only the in-frame ones, with some missing. In the table there are over 100,000 clones, about four fifths of which are singletons. The sequenced sample was PBMCs. These receptors were taken from a male donor in good health and CMV-seronegative.

The V call is TRBV6-5, the J call TRBJ2-5; TRBD1 aligns across 10 bases. Near its end, the DNA agrees better with TRBJ2-7, so the J call may be wrong. The germline gives CDR1 MNHEY, CDR2 SVGAGI. This CDR3 is 14 amino acids long. CDR3 bases: TGTGCCAGCAGTTATGGGGACAGGGGCTACGAGCAGTACTTC. This gives the protein CASSYGDRGYEQYF.

This sequence joins TRBV5-1 and TRBJ2-1; 15 bases align to TRBD2. CDR3 size: 17 residues. Per the germline V gene, CDR1 is SGHRS and CDR2 is YFSETQ. V lost 4 bases to trimming and J lost 5 bases; unmatched junction nucleotides: 7. The CDR3 coding sequence is TGCGCCAGCAGCAGATGGACTAGCGGGGGGGCGAACAATGAGCAGTTCTTC. Translated, it gives CASSRWTSGGANNEQFF.

The sample holds a few counts of this clone. The chain is built from TRBV7-9 and TRBJ1-1; no firm D call. The germline CDR1 and CDR2 sequences are SEHNR and FQNEAQ (reference sequence). The length of the CDR3 is 15 residues. V lost 6 bases and J lost 0, with 14 bases in between. CDR3 sequence: CASRQNGIMNTEAFF. The CDR3 DNA sequence: TGTGCCAGCAGACAGAACGGGATTATGAACACTGAAGCTTTCTTT.

This clone was seen a single time. The chain recombines TRBV5-1 with TRBJ2-1; D gene unclear. Germline CDR1 and CDR2: SGHRS and YFSETQ. This CDR3 spans 14 amino acids. V lost 6 bases, J lost 0 bases, and 10 bases lay in between. The CDR3 sequence is CASTHLSSYNEQFF. The CDR3 DNA sequence: TGCGCCAGCACTCACCTGAGCTCCTACAATGAGCAGTTCTTC.